This is a list of T cell receptor beta chains from one sample in a study of blood T cell repertoires in COVID-19. This table comes from immunoSEQ multiplex PCR, and its TCRdb copy is limited to in-frame clones, with some not included. The sample has 290,000 or so clones, 91% seen once. Sequenced input: peripheral blood. These receptors originate from a woman aged 30 to 39 with COVID-19, enrolled during active disease. Each CDR3 is given with its conserved first and last residue. D genes are given only for firm matches. Clone sizes are given selectively: once, few, many, or a class where the clone is expanded.

CDR3: CASGLSGDTEAFF
DNA: TGTGCTAGTGGTTTGAGCGGGGACACTGAAGCTTTCTTT
D: NA
J: TRBJ1-1
V: TRBV12-5
size: NA

CDR3: CASRGGDRVYGYTF
DNA: TGTGCCAGCAGAGGGGGGGACAGGGTATACGGCTACACCTTC
D: TRBD1
J: TRBJ1-2
V: TRBV6-5
size: NA

CDR3: CASSESLGDRSYEQYF
DNA: TGCGCCAGCAGTGAGTCGTTAGGGGACAGGTCCTACGAGCAGTACTTC
D: TRBD1
J: TRBJ2-7
V: TRBV10-2
size: NA

CDR3: CASSLRGIADTQYF
DNA: TGTGCCAGCAGCTTAAGAGGGATAGCAGATACGCAGTATTTT
D: NA
J: TRBJ2-3
V: TRBV11-2
size: NA

CDR3: CASGPGLAGMDTQYF
DNA: TGTGCTAGTGGTCCCGGACTAGCGGGAATGGATACGCAGTATTTT
D: TRBD2
J: TRBJ2-3
V: TRBV12-5
size: NA

CDR3: CASSPTRTGGYNYGYTF
DNA: TGTGCCAGCAGCCCAACCCGGACAGGGGGATATAACTATGGCTACACCTTC
D: TRBD1
J: TRBJ1-2
V: TRBV9
size: NA

CDR3: CASSSDRVQSPLHF
DNA: TGTGCCAGCAGCTCGGACAGGGTGCAATCACCCCTCCACTTT
D: TRBD1
J: TRBJ1-6
V: TRBV3-1/TRBV3-2
size: NA

CDR3: CASSSWVVAGAQETQYF
DNA: TGTGCCAGCAGTTCCTGGGTTGTCGCGGGAGCTCAAGAGACCCAGTACTTC
D: TRBD2
J: TRBJ2-5
V: TRBV27
size: NA

CDR3: CASSQAGTSGGYEQYF
DNA: TGTGCCAGTAGCCAAGCCGGGACTAGCGGGGGGTACGAGCAGTACTTC
D: TRBD2
J: TRBJ2-7
V: TRBV19
size: NA

CDR3: CASSLIGENTEAFF
DNA: TGTGCCAGCAGTTTGATCGGGGAGAACACTGAAGCTTTCTTT
D: NA
J: TRBJ1-1
V: TRBV27
size: NA

CDR3: CASSLNPSGSGNTIYF
DNA: TGTGCCAGCAGCCTTAATCCATCGGGTTCTGGAAACACCATATATTTT
D: NA
J: TRBJ1-3
V: TRBV16
size: NA

CDR3: CASSPLTGGFIGYTF
DNA: TGTGCCAGCAGCCCACTAACAGGGGGGTTTATTGGCTACACCTTC
D: TRBD1
J: TRBJ1-2
V: TRBV7-8
size: once

CDR3: CASSRTTDTQYF
DNA: TGTGCCAGCAGCCGGACTACAGATACGCAGTATTTT
D: NA
J: TRBJ2-3
V: TRBV7-9
size: NA

CDR3: CASRAPTGYGYTF
DNA: TGTGCCAGCAGGGCCCCGACAGGCTATGGCTACACCTTC
D: NA
J: TRBJ1-2
V: TRBV7-9
size: NA

CDR3: CAISELGRGNYGYTF
DNA: TGTGCCATCAGTGAGTTGGGTCGCGGGAACTATGGCTACACCTTC
D: NA
J: TRBJ1-2
V: TRBV10-3
size: NA

CDR3: CASTPSGGYNEQFF
DNA: TGTGCCAGCACACCTAGCGGGGGTTACAATGAGCAGTTCTTC
D: TRBD2
J: TRBJ2-1
V: TRBV6-5
size: once

CDR3: CASSLGSQAYGYTF
DNA: TGTGCCAGCAGCTTAGGCAGCCAGGCCTATGGCTACACCTTC
D: NA
J: TRBJ1-2
V: TRBV7-9
size: NA

CDR3: CASRRDSYNEKLFF
DNA: TGTGCCAGCAGACGGGACAGCTATAATGAAAAACTGTTTTTT
D: TRBD1
J: TRBJ1-4
V: TRBV7-9
size: NA

CDR3: CASSSGVSGNTIYF
DNA: TGTGCCAGCAGCTCGGGGGTTTCTGGAAACACCATATATTTT
D: NA
J: TRBJ1-3
V: TRBV7-9
size: once

CDR3: CASSLGGANTGELFF
DNA: TGCGCCAGCAGCTTGGGCGGAGCTAACACCGGGGAGCTGTTTTTT
D: NA
J: TRBJ2-2
V: TRBV5-1
size: NA

CDR3: CASSPQGARQPQHF
DNA: TGTGCCAGCAGCCCACAGGGGGCTAGGCAGCCCCAGCATTTT
D: TRBD1
J: TRBJ1-5
V: TRBV2
size: NA

CDR3: CASSWGTGAPNTEAFF
DNA: TGCGCCAGCAGCTGGGGGACAGGGGCCCCGAACACTGAAGCTTTCTTT
D: TRBD1
J: TRBJ1-1
V: TRBV5-1
size: NA

CDR3: CASHPQGSSFWEQYF
DNA: TGTGCCAGCCACCCACAGGGTTCTTCGTTTTGGGAGCAGTACTTC
D: NA
J: TRBJ2-7
V: TRBV19
size: NA

CDR3: CASGTGDSHSPLHF
DNA: TGTGCTAGTGGTACGGGGGACAGTCATTCACCCCTCCACTTT
D: TRBD1
J: TRBJ1-6
V: TRBV12-5
size: NA

CDR3: CASSTDRTYGYTF
DNA: TGTGCCAGCAGTACGGACAGGACCTATGGCTACACCTTC
D: TRBD1
J: TRBJ1-2
V: TRBV6-5
size: NA

CDR3: CAWSTMDRIYGYTF
DNA: TGTGCCTGGAGTACAATGGACAGGATCTATGGCTACACCTTC
D: TRBD1
J: TRBJ1-2
V: TRBV30
size: NA

CDR3: CAWKREGETQYF
DNA: TGTGCCTGGAAGAGGGAAGGAGAGACCCAGTACTTC
D: NA
J: TRBJ2-5
V: TRBV30
size: NA

CDR3: CASSTWGDSSNEKLFF
DNA: TGTGCCAGCAGCACCTGGGGGGACTCAAGTAATGAAAAACTGTTTTTT
D: NA
J: TRBJ1-4
V: TRBV11-2
size: few

CDR3: CATSTGDSQEKLFF
DNA: TGCGCCACCTCAACCGGGGACAGCCAAGAAAAACTGTTTTTT
D: TRBD1
J: TRBJ1-4
V: TRBV5-1
size: once

CDR3: CASSLGDYSYNEQFF
DNA: TGCGCCAGCAGCTTGGGGGACTATTCCTACAATGAGCAGTTCTTC
D: TRBD2
J: TRBJ2-1
V: TRBV5-1
size: few

CDR3: CASSPPLQGSEAFF
DNA: TGTGCCAGCTCACCACCGCTTCAGGGCTCTGAAGCTTTCTTT
D: NA
J: TRBJ1-1
V: TRBV18
size: NA

CDR3: CASSPDRGQYTF
DNA: TGTGCCAGCAGCCCTGACAGGGGGCAGTACACCTTC
D: TRBD1
J: TRBJ1-2
V: TRBV3-1/TRBV3-2
size: many

CDR3: CASSEAGQGDTEAFF
DNA: TGTGCCAGCAGTGAAGCGGGACAGGGGGACACTGAAGCTTTCTTT
D: TRBD1
J: TRBJ1-1
V: TRBV2
size: once

CDR3: CASSLGLPGSSGNTIYF
DNA: TGTGCCAGCAGCTTAGGCCTCCCAGGATCCTCTGGAAACACCATATATTTT
D: NA
J: TRBJ1-3
V: TRBV7-8
size: NA

CDR3: CASSYRTSGFSTDTQYF
DNA: TGTGCCAGCAGCTACAGGACTAGCGGGTTTAGCACAGATACGCAGTATTTT
D: TRBD2
J: TRBJ2-3
V: TRBV5-4
size: NA

CDR3: CASSSRTSGRTDTQYF
DNA: TGTGCCAGCAGCTCCCGGACTAGCGGGAGAACAGATACGCAGTATTTT
D: TRBD2
J: TRBJ2-3
V: TRBV11-3
size: NA

CDR3: CSVRGADRVADTQYF
DNA: TGCAGCGTTCGGGGGGCGGACAGGGTCGCAGATACGCAGTATTTT
D: NA
J: TRBJ2-3
V: TRBV29-1
size: NA

CDR3: CSVMTGGYGYTF
DNA: TGCAGCGTGATGACAGGGGGCTATGGCTACACCTTC
D: TRBD1
J: TRBJ1-2
V: TRBV29-1
size: NA

CDR3: CASSWGTGGTDTQYF
DNA: TGTGCCAGCAGTTGGGGGACAGGGGGCACGGATACGCAGTATTTT
D: TRBD1
J: TRBJ2-3
V: TRBV28
size: once

CDR3: CASSDNFGSYNEQFF
DNA: TGCGCCAGCAGCGACAACTTCGGCTCCTACAATGAGCAGTTCTTC
D: NA
J: TRBJ2-1
V: TRBV5-1
size: NA

CDR3: CASSLATEFSYEQYF
DNA: TGTGCCAGCAGCTTAGCTACCGAGTTCTCCTACGAGCAGTACTTC
D: NA
J: TRBJ2-7
V: TRBV7-9
size: NA

CDR3: CASSLYGTSGANTGELFF
DNA: TGTGCCAGCAGTTTATACGGGACTAGCGGAGCAAACACCGGGGAGCTGTTTTTT
D: TRBD2
J: TRBJ2-2
V: TRBV28
size: NA

CDR3: CASSGTLGTGGTQYF
DNA: TGTGCCAGCAGTGGGACCCTCGGGACAGGTGGGACCCAGTACTTC
D: TRBD1
J: TRBJ2-5
V: TRBV6-2/TRBV6-3
size: NA